This passage covers 4 T cell receptor beta chains from one sample sequenced in a study of cytomegalovirus exposure and HLA in healthy donors. Researchers ran the PCR with 60 Vbeta and 13 Jbeta primers. Libraries were prepared by immunoSEQ multiplex PCR; TCRdb keeps only in-frame clonotypes and omits some of them. This table has about 130,000 clones, 75% to 85% appearing once. The source material was PBMCs. The receptors shown here come from a male donor in good health and CMV-seronegative.

The V call is TRBV6-1, the J call TRBJ2-1; 7 bases fit TRBD1. Germline lookup yields CDR1 MNHNS and CDR2 SASEGT. J gave up 4 bases and V 7 bases, and 10 bases lay outside the gene matches. The CDR3 length is 15 residues. CDR3 nucleotide sequence: TGTGCCAGCATCACCGGGACAGCTTCGTACAATGAGCAGTTCTTC. Residues: CASITGTASYNEQFF.

The rearrangement joins TRBV30 to TRBJ2-7; D not resolved. The germline V gene encodes CDR1 GTSNPN and CDR2 SVGIG (reference sequence). Trimming took off 3 bases at V and 3 bases at J, with 15 bases between the two ends. This CDR3 is built from 14 residues. Here the CDR3 reads CAWSFPPRVYEQYF. For the CDR3, the DNA is TGTGCCTGGAGCTTCCCGCCACGAGTCTACGAGCAGTACTTC.

This CDR3 reads CASRLSTNYNEQFF. Here the CDR3 DNA reads TGTGCCAGCAGACTGAGCACTAACTACAATGAGCAGTTCTTC. This chain joins TRBV5-4 and TRBJ2-1, with unresolved D. CDR3 length: 14 residues. The germline V gene encodes CDR1 SGHNT and CDR2 YYREEE (reference sequence). V lost 5 bases to trimming and J lost 3 bases, with 12 bases between them.

This chain joins TRBV9 and TRBJ2-3; 7 nucleotides line up with TRBD2. Germline V CDR1 and CDR2: SGDLS, YYNGEE. The ends lost 2 bases at V and 5 bases at J; junction bases unmatched: 2. The CDR3 is made up of 13 amino acids. DNA of the CDR3: TGTGCCAGCAGCGTTGGGGGGGAAGATACGCAGTATTTT. Encoded protein: CASSVGGEDTQYF.